What follows describes a single TCR beta chain. Its antigen is not identified. This sample was included in a study of T cell repertoires in cytomegalovirus infection. Study summary: Shared public TCR beta signatures pointed to both CMV infection and a matching HLA type.

Each CDR3 protein is one row after TCRdb ran MiXCR on the reads. The top ten clones hold less than 9.5% of a sample with roughly 630,000 distinct CDR3 sequences, around 24% of them seen once. Study observations and caveats: Identification of carriers of CMV plus the relevant HLA was performed using cumulative public TCR beta family frequency. Ex vivo, HLA-C-restricted CMV-specific TCR beta clonotypes prevailed over the rest of the response.

The CDR3 contains 12 residues. The ends were cut back, 7 bases at V and 6 bases at J, with 10 bases in the middle. The germline CDR1 and CDR2 sequences are SGDLS and YYNGEE. The chain has TRBV9 and TRBJ2-2, with D perhaps TRBD1 or TRBD2 (6 bases each). The sequenced sample consisted of CD8+ T cells from PBMCs. The source is a human donor in good health (CMV status not recorded). Some clones in this sample may be carry-over from other donors' samples. CDR3 coding DNA: TGTGCCAGCGGGGGGCTGGCCGGGGAGCTGTTTTTT. It translates to CASGGLAGELFF.